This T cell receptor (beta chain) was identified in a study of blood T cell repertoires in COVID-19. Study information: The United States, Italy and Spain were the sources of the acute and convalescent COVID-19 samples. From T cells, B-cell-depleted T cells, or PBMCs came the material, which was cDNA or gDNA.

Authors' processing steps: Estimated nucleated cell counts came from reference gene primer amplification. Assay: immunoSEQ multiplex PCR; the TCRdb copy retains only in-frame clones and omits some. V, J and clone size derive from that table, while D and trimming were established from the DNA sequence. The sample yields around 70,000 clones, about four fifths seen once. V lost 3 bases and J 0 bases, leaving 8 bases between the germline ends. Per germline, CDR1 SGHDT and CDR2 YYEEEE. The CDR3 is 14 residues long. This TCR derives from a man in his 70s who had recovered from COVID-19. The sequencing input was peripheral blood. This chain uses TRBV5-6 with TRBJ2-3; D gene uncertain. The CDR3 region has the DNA TGTGCCAGCAGCTCCCTATCTAGCACAGATACGCAGTATTTT. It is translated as CASSSLSSTDTQYF.